The entry below gives a single T cell receptor beta chain sequence along with its context. Its specificity is not known. These data come from a study of CD8 T cells in Susac syndrome. The study, taken as a whole, reports: The study recognized that its TCR sequencing and HLA analysis covered a relatively small number of individuals.

Germline V gene data show CDR1 as SEHNR and CDR2 as FQNEAQ (reference sequence). V lost 5 bases and J lost 5; bases outside the gene matches: 9. This CDR3 is 15 amino acids long. An input of about 0.45 to 1 ug of RNA was subjected to reverse transcription using random hexamers. The authors amplified TCR beta CDR3 across 54 Vbeta and 13 Jbeta using immunoSEQ multiplex PCR. TCRdb processed the immunoSEQ multiplex PCR reads anew with MiXCR; each CDR3 protein has one entry. Found here are about 250,000 distinct CDR3 sequences, over 85% of them singletons; the top ten hold approximately 0.072%. CD8+ and CD4+ T cells taken from blood had their TCR beta sequenced. FACS enriched CD8+ TEMRA cells, while bulk CD8+ and CD4+ were negatively isolated.

The sequence was collected from a human donor with multiple sclerosis. Sequenced: CD4+ T cells from PBMCs. This rearrangement joins TRBV7-9 to TRBJ2-5; TRBD1 matches 9 bases. The CDR3 sequence: CASSARDRAWETQYF. For the CDR3, the DNA is TGTGCCAGCAGCGCCCGGGACAGGGCGTGGGAGACCCAGTACTTC.